This T cell receptor (beta chain) derives from a study of CD8+CD57+ T cells in acquired aplastic anemia. Study details: Sorting CD4+ and CD8+ cells gave DNA averaging roughly 3.2 ug.

It was genomic DNA that served as the template for profiling TCR beta VDJ and CDR3. TCRdb re-called the reads with MiXCR, one entry per CDR3 protein. The sample gives about 210,000 distinct CDR3 sequences, approximately 35% of which show up once; 1% to 1.3% is in the top ten. The germline V gene encodes CDR1 DFQATT and CDR2 SNEGSKA (reference sequence). This CDR3 spans 13 amino acids. V shed 7 bases, J shed 7 bases, and the junction held 12 bases outside the gene matches. Findings of the study overall: The number of CD8+ CDR3 sequences shared by patients and controls was fewer than 35. Controls and patients did not differ significantly in CD8+ Simpson's diversity.

As for this clonotype: Its antigen is currently unknown.

The receptor was isolated from a human donor in good health, serving as a control. The V call is TRBV20-1, the J call TRBJ1-2; TRBD1 matches 7 bases. Sequenced material: sorted CD4+, CD8+, or CD8+CD57+ T cells (not recorded which) from PBMCs. Here the CDR3 DNA reads TGCAGTGGACCAACAGGGGAACGCGGTGGCTACACCTTC. Its protein product is CSGPTGERGGYTF.